One and the same sample provided the 15 T cell receptor beta chains below, sequenced in a study of blood T cell repertoires in COVID-19. Assay: immunoSEQ multiplex PCR; the TCRdb copy retains only in-frame clones and omits some. Of some 270,000 clones listed, about 89% were seen once; the top ten hold under 2.5%. Input material: peripheral blood. The receptors derive from a man aged 50-59 years with acute or convalescent COVID-19.

The CDR3 bases are TGTGCCAGCACAGAGGGACAGGAATATAATTCACCCCTCCACTTT. Protein sequence: CASTEGQEYNSPLHF. The V call is TRBV2, the J call TRBJ1-6, with 8 bases aligning to TRBD1. V shed 7 bases and J 4 bases; nucleotides not matched to a gene: 6. CDR3 length: 15 residues. Germline V gene data show CDR1 as SNHLY and CDR2 as FYNNEI.

This chain links TRBV11-2 with TRBJ1-4; D call uncertain. The ends were cut back, 11 bases at V and 4 bases at J, with 14 bases in the middle. Germline V lookup: CDR1 SGHAT, CDR2 FQNNGV. The CDR3 loop spans 13 amino acids. The DNA for the CDR3 is TGTGCCTCAGCAGGATTGGTTAATGAAAAACTGTTTTTT. It yields the protein CASAGLVNEKLFF.

With respect to this clone: A much larger clone differs from this one at a single base, so this may be a read error. Other DNA sequences of this sample code for an identical CDR3. The rearrangement links TRBV3-1 (or the pseudogene TRBV3-2) to TRBJ1-4, with 10 bases that match TRBD1. Germline CDR1 and CDR2: LGHDT and YNNKEL (reference sequence). The length of the CDR3 is 16 residues. After removal of 3 bases from V and 10 bases from J, the junction contained 11 bases not matched to a gene. Written as DNA, the CDR3 is TGTGCCAGCAGCCAGGACCGGGACAGGGGACGCGTAAAACTGTTTTTT. This gives the protein CASSQDRDRGRVKLFF.

The chain employs TRBV5-1 and TRBJ2-7, with D unclear. This CDR3 comprises 12 residues. Trimming left V 5 bases short and J 0 bases short, with 6 bases between. Per germline, CDR1 SGHRS and CDR2 YFSETQ. CDR3 sequence reads: CASSFSSYEQYF. The DNA of the CDR3 is TGCGCCAGCAGTTTCAGCTCCTACGAGCAGTACTTC.

V gene TRBV11-3 combines with J gene TRBJ2-5; D possibly corresponds to TRBD2 (7 bases). The germline gives CDR1 SGHNT, CDR2 YENEEA. This CDR3 comprises 14 residues. V was pared by 5 bases and J by 5 bases, with 15 bases between. The CDR3 here is CASSPAGARETQYF. The CDR3 nucleotides read TGTGCCAGCAGCCCGGCGGGGGCGAGGGAGACCCAGTACTTC.

The rearrangement uses TRBV7-3 and TRBJ2-1; 8 bases are a match to TRBD1. The junction had 9 bases not matched to a gene; V was cut back by 4 bases and J by 7 bases. The V gene's germline CDR1 is SGHTA and CDR2 FQGTGA. The CDR3 totals 15 residues. As DNA, the CDR3 is TGTGCCAGCAGCTCGACAGGGGCCCGCAATAATGAGCAGTTCTTC. This encodes CASSSTGARNNEQFF.

The chain is built from TRBV5-1 and TRBJ2-1; D may be TRBD1 (5 bases). This CDR3 is built from 14 residues. Trimming took off 0 bases at V and 4 bases at J, with 8 bases between the two ends. The V gene's germline CDR1 is SGHRS and CDR2 YFSETQ. The CDR3 sequence: CASSLVGAYNEQFF. In DNA form, the CDR3 reads TGCGCCAGCAGCTTGGTAGGGGCGTACAATGAGCAGTTCTTC.

This clone was counted once. This rearrangement joins TRBV7-2 to TRBJ2-3; TRBD1 matches 7 bases. This CDR3 has 14 amino acids. With 5 bases clipped from V and 2 bases from J, the junction kept 4 bases outside the gene matches. Germline V CDR1 and CDR2: SGHTA, FQGNSA. The chain's CDR3 is CASSRDSVTDTQYF. The CDR3 DNA reads as TGTGCCAGCAGCCGGGACAGCGTCACAGATACGCAGTATTTT.

This clone has a single count. The chain carries TRBV4-1 and TRBJ2-1; 9 bases align to TRBD1. V shed 3 bases, J shed 7 bases, and the junction held 13 bases outside the gene matches. Per germline, CDR1 MGHRA and CDR2 YSYEKL. This CDR3 comprises 17 residues. CDR3 in amino acids: CASSQNRGDRVMNEQFF. In DNA form, the CDR3 reads TGCGCCAGCAGCCAGAATAGGGGGGACAGGGTTATGAATGAGCAGTTCTTC.

The chain joins TRBV6-6 to TRBJ1-2; the match to TRBD1 covers 10 bases. Losses at the gene ends were 0 bases for V and 6 bases for J; bases not matched to a gene: 1. The CDR3 runs to 14 residues. The V gene's germline CDR1 is MNHNY and CDR2 SVGAGI (reference sequence). CDR3 region: CASSYSGQGNGYTF. For the CDR3, the DNA is TGTGCCAGCAGTTACTCGGGACAGGGGAATGGCTACACCTTC.

CDR3 sequence: CASRADFVNTEAFF. DNA for the CDR3: TGTGCCAGCAGAGCCGATTTTGTGAACACTGAAGCTTTCTTT. The J gene is TRBJ1-1, the V gene TRBV2; no clear D gene. V lost 6 bases and J 0 bases, leaving 11 bases between the germline ends. Germline V gene data show CDR1 as SNHLY and CDR2 as FYNNEI. CDR3 length: 14 amino acids.

V is TRBV6-2 or TRBV6-3 and J is TRBJ1-1; weak D call: TRBD1 (6 bases). Germline V CDR1 and CDR2: MNHEY, SVGEGT. This CDR3 comprises 15 residues. With 2 bases removed from V and 0 bases from J, the gap between germline ends came to 10 bases. CDR3 region: CASSYRGQLNTEAFF. The CDR3 DNA is TGTGCCAGCAGTTACCGCGGACAGCTGAACACTGAAGCTTTCTTT.

The chain carries TRBV7-9 and TRBJ1-6; D is perhaps TRBD1 (5 bases). In germline, CDR1 is SEHNR, CDR2 FQNEAQ (reference sequence). This CDR3 spans 12 amino acids. Trimming took 6 bases from V and 15 from J, leaving 15 bases between them. The CDR3 DNA follows: TGTGCCAGCAGTATGGGACTATTCGGCCTCCACTTT. It codes for CASSMGLFGLHF.

The V gene is TRBV19, the J gene TRBJ2-7, with D possibly being TRBD1 (6 bases). The CDR3 runs 12 residues. Between the trimmed V and J ends, which lost 8 bases and 2 bases, there was a span of 10 bases. Germline lookup yields CDR1 LNHDA and CDR2 SQIVND (reference sequence). CDR3 sequence reads: CASGTYPYEQYF. In nucleotides, the CDR3 is TGTGCCAGTGGGACATACCCCTACGAGCAGTACTTC. The variable domain in full, with the rest retrieved from reference TRBV19 and TRBJ2-7, is DGGITQSPKYLFRKEGQNVTLSCEQNLNHDAMYWYRQDPGQGLRLIYYSQIVNDFQKGDIAEGYSVSREKKESFPLTVTSAQKNPTAFYLCASGTYPYEQYFGPGTRLTVT.

This clone was observed once. The CDR3 loop is CASSARTGVNEKLFF. CDR3 DNA: TGTGCCAGCAGCGCCCGGACAGGAGTCAATGAAAAACTGTTTTTT. The V gene is TRBV7-6, the J gene TRBJ1-4, with 7 positions matching TRBD1. This CDR3 has 15 residues. The ends lost 5 bases at V and 5 bases at J; junction bases unmatched: 8. Germline V lookup: CDR1 SGHVS, CDR2 FNYEAQ.